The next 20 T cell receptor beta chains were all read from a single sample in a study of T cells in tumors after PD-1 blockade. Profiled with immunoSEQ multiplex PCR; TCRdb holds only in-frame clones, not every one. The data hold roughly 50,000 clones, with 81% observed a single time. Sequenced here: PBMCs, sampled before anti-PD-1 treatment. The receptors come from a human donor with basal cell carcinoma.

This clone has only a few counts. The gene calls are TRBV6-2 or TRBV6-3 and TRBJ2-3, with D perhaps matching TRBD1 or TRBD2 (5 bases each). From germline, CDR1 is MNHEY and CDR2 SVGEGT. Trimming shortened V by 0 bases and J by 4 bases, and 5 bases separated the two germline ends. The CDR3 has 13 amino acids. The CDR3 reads CASSYSGADTQYF. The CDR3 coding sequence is TGTGCCAGCAGTTACTCGGGGGCAGATACGCAGTATTTT.

The DNA of the CDR3 is TGTGCCAGCAGTTCCGGGACCCAAGACTATGGCTACACCTTC. It yields the protein CASSSGTQDYGYTF. The V call is TRBV6-5, the J call TRBJ1-2; D perhaps matches TRBD1 (5 bases). V was clipped by 4 bases and J by 3 bases, with 12 bases between them. From germline, CDR1 is MNHEY and CDR2 SVGAGI. The CDR3 runs 14 residues.

CDR3 in amino acids: CASSSRGTLNEKLFF. For the CDR3, the DNA is TGTGCCAGCAGCTCCAGGGGGACTCTTAATGAAAAACTGTTTTTT. The chain recombines TRBV7-2 with TRBJ1-4; 7 bases are shared with TRBD1. CDR3 length: 15 residues. V lost 4 bases and J lost 4; bases outside the gene matches: 6. The germline gives CDR1 SGHTA, CDR2 FQGNSA. The variable domain in full, with the rest retrieved from reference TRBV7-2 and TRBJ1-4, is GAGVSQSPSNKVTEKGKDVELRCDPISGHTALYWYRQSLGQGLEFLIYFQGNSAPDKSGLPSDRFSAERTGGSVSTLTIQRTQQEDSAVYLCASSSRGTLNEKLFFGSGTQLSVL.

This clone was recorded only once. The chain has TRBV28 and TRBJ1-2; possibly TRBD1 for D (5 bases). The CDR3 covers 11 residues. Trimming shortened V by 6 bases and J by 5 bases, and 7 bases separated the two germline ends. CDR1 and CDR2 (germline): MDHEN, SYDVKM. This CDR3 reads CASSGGYGYTF. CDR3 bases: TGTGCCAGCAGCGGGGGGTATGGCTACACCTTC.

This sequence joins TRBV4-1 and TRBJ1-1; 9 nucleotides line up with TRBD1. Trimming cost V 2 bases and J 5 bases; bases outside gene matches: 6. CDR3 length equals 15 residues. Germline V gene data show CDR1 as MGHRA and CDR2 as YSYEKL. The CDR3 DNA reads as TGCGCCAGCAGCCAACGTACAGGGGGCGTAACTGAAGCTTTCTTT. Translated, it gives CASSQRTGGVTEAFF.

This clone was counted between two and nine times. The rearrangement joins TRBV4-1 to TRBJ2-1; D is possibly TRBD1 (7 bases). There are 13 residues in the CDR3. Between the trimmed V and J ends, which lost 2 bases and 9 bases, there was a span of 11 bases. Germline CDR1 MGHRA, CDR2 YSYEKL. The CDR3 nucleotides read TGCGCCAGCAGCCAACACCAGGGGGGTGAGCAGTTCTTC. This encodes CASSQHQGGEQFF.

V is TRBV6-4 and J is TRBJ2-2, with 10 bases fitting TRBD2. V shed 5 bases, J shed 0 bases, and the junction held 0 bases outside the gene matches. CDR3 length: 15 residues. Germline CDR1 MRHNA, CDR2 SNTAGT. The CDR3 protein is CASSSGGANTGELFF. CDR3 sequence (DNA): TGTGCCAGCAGTAGCGGGGGGGCGAACACCGGGGAGCTGTTTTTT.

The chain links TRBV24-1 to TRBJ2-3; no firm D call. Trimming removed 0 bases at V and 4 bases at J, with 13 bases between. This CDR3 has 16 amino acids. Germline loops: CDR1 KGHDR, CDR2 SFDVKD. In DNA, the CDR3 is TGTGCCACCAGTGATTTGCGGGCTAGTCCCGCAGATACGCAGTATTTT. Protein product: CATSDLRASPADTQYF.

CDR3 DNA sequence: TGTGCCAGAAGCTTCGGCAGGGTGGACACCGGGGAGCTGTTTTTT. Its protein product is CARSFGRVDTGELFF. V and J are TRBV5-3 and TRBJ2-2, with D possibly being TRBD1 (5 bases). TRBV5-3 is an open reading frame whose function is uncertain. V gave up 2 bases and J gave up 3 bases, with 11 bases separating them. The CDR3 runs to 15 residues.

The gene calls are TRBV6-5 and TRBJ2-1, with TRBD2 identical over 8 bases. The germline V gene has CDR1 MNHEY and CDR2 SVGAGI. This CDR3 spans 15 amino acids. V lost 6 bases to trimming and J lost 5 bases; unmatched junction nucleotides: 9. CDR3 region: CASRKSGGKNNEQFF. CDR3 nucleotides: TGTGCCAGCAGAAAGAGCGGGGGAAAAAACAATGAGCAGTTCTTC.

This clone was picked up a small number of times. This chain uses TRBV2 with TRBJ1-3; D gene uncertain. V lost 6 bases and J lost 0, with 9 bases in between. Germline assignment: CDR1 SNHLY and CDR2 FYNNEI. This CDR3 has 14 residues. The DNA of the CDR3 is TGTGCCAGCAGAGAAAACCTCTCTGGAAACACCATATATTTT. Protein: CASRENLSGNTIYF.

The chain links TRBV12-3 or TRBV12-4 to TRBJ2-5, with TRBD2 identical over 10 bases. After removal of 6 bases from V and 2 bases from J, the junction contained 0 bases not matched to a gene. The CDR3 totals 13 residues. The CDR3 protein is CASRTSGQETQYF. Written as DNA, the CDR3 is TGTGCCAGCAGGACTAGCGGGCAAGAGACCCAGTACTTC.

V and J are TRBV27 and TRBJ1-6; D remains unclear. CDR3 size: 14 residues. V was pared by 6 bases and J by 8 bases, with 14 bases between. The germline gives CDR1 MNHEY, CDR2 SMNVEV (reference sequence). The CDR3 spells CASRWRSGDSPLHF. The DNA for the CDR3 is TGTGCCAGCAGGTGGCGGTCAGGAGATTCACCCCTCCACTTT.

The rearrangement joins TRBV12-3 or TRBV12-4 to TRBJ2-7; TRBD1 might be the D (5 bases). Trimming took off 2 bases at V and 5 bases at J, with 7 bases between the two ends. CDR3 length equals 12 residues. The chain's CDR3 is CASSLRGNEQYF. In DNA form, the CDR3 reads TGTGCCAGCAGTTTAAGGGGTAACGAGCAGTACTTC.

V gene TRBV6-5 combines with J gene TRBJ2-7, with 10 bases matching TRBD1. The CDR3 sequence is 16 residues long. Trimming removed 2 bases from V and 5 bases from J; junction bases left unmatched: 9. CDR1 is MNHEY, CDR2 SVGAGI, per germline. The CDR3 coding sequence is TGTGCCAGCAGTTACGGCGGGACAGGGGTTAGGAACGAGCAGTACTTC. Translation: CASSYGGTGVRNEQYF.

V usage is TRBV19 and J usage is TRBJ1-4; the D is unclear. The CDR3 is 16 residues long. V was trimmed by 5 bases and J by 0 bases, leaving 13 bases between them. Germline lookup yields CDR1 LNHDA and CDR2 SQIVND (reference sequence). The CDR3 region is CASSPLQSTTNEKLFF. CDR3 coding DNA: TGTGCCAGTAGTCCGCTCCAGTCTACAACTAATGAAAAACTGTTTTTT.

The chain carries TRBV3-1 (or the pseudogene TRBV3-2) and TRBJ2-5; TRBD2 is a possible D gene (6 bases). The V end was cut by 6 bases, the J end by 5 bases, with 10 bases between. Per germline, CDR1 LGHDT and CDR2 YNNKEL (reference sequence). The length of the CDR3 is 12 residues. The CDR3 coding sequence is TGTGCCAGCAGTTTGGGACTGGAGACCCAGTACTTC. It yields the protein CASSLGLETQYF.

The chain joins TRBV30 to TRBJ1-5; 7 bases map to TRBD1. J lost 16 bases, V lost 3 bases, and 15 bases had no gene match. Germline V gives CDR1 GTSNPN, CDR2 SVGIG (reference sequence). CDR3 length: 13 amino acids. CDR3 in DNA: TGTGCCTGGAGCGATGGCCCAAGGACAGGACCCCATTTT. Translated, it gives CAWSDGPRTGPHF.

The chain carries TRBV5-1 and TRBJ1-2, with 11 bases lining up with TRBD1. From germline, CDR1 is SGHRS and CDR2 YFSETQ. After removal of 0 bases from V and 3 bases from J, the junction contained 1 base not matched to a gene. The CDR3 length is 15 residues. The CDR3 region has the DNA TGCGCCAGCAGCTTGGGGACAGGGGGCTACTATGGCTACACCTTC. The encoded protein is CASSLGTGGYYGYTF. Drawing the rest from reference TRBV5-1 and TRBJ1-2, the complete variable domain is KAGVTQTPRYLIKTRGQQVTLSCSPISGHRSVSWYQQTPGQGLQFLFEYFSETQRNKGNFPGRFSGRQFSNSRSEMNVSTLELGDSALYLCASSLGTGGYYGYTFGSGTRLTVV.

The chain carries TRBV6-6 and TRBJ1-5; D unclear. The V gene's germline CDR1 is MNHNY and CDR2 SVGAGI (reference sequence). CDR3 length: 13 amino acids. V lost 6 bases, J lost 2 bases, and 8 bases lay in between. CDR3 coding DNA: TGTGCCAGCAGACCTGGAGGCAATCAGCCCCAGCATTTT. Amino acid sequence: CASRPGGNQPQHF.